The T cell receptor (beta chain) described here comes from a study of TIL therapy for anti-PD-1-resistant metastatic lung cancer. On the study more broadly: Most patients had lung adenocarcinoma; a few tumors were EGFR-mutant, two ALK-rearranged; half smoked currently or formerly. Study conclusions and caveats: Compared with baseline intratumoral T cells, expanded TIL cultures were more clonal and less diverse (about 6% vs 30%).

This was the immunoSEQ v3 assay. Sequencing depth was 1.5 million to 2 million read pairs for survey level, roughly 4.5-6.5 million for deep. Assay used: immunoSEQ multiplex PCR; TCRdb lists only in-frame clones, some missing. The data hold approximately 97,000 clones, with just over 65% observed a single time. After removal of 4 bases from V and 7 bases from J, the junction contained 6 bases not matched to a gene. Germline assignment: CDR1 SGDLS and CDR2 YYNGEE. The CDR3 loop spans 14 amino acids. The time point is: pre-treatment sample, taken before nivolumab and TIL therapy. Most excised metastases sampled were pleural nodules or supraclavicular lymph nodes. Adults with stage 4 NSCLC were enrolled in a phase I trial. Note on this clone: Its specificity is not known.

Sequences were derived from tumor tissue, sampled at baseline. This chain uses TRBV9 with TRBJ1-1; 11 bases fit TRBD1. The TCR was taken from a person between 25 and 80 years old with non-small cell lung cancer. The CDR3 loop is CASSPRTGGIEAFF. For the CDR3, the DNA is TGTGCCAGCAGCCCTCGGACAGGGGGCATTGAAGCTTTCTTT.